The text below deals with one TCR beta chain. The antigen is not known. This specimen comes from a study of identifying expanded T cells in peripheral blood. This CDR3 is 14 amino acids long. Deletions cut 4 bases from V and 5 bases from J, with 15 bases between. Germline V lookup: CDR1 SEHNR, CDR2 FQNEAQ (reference sequence). Findings and caveats of the study: Roughly 2-week clone count variance significantly increased as total template count grew.

Measured with immunoSEQ multiplex PCR; TCRdb has only the in-frame clones, and not every one. The table lists around 100,000 clones, more than 85% of them singletons. This receptor was obtained from a person aged 18 to 75 in good health. The chain employs TRBV7-9 and TRBJ2-7; D unclear. The sequencing input was blood. CDR3 sequence reads: CASSSPAPVDEQYF. CDR3 DNA sequence: TGTGCCAGCAGCTCCCCGGCCCCTGTAGACGAGCAGTACTTC. Looking up the rest from reference TRBV7-9 and TRBJ2-7 gives the full variable domain: DTGVSQNPRHKITKRGQNVTFRCDPISEHNRLYWYRQTLGQGPEFLTYFQNEAQLEKSRLLSDRFSAERPKGSFSTLEIQRTEQGDSAMYLCASSSPAPVDEQYFGPGTRLTVT.